These T cell receptor beta chains were read from a single sample in a study of blood T cell repertoires in COVID-19. Produced via immunoSEQ multiplex PCR; TCRdb's table is partial and in-frame only. This table holds under 110,000 clones, about 64% found once. The sample comprised peripheral blood. The receptors stem from a human donor with acute or convalescent COVID-19. The donor label of this sample is uncertain. Both conserved end residues are part of each CDR3. A D gene is named only where the DNA matches it firmly. Clone size, where shown, is once, few, many, or a class for clones that have expanded.

D: .
size: .
V: TRBV12-3/TRBV12-4
J: TRBJ2-1
DNA: TGTGCCAGCAGTTTTGGAGACGACAATGAGCAGTTCTTC
CDR3: CASSFGDDNEQFF

D: .
size: .
V: TRBV18
J: TRBJ1-1
DNA: TGTGCCAGCTCACCAACCGGAGGGGTCGCTGAAGCTTTCTTT
CDR3: CASSPTGGVAEAFF

D: .
size: few
V: TRBV2
J: TRBJ1-2
DNA: TGTGCCAGCACGGGAGTACGAAGGTTTGAGCTTCGAGGCTACACCTTC
CDR3: CASTGVRRFELRGYTF

D: TRBD2
size: .
V: TRBV29-1
J: TRBJ2-5
DNA: TGCAGCGTTGAGGGCGCGGGGGGGGAGACCCAGTACTTC
CDR3: CSVEGAGGETQYF

D: .
size: .
V: TRBV27
J: TRBJ1-5
DNA: TGTGCCAGCAGTTTCCGCCGAGGCCAGCCCCAGCATTTT
CDR3: CASSFRRGQPQHF

D: .
size: once
V: TRBV5-1
J: TRBJ1-4
DNA: TGCGCCAGCAGCGCCGCCCGAGGAGGGGTTGGAACTAATGAAAAACTGTTTTTT
CDR3: CASSAARGGVGTNEKLFF

D: TRBD1
size: .
V: TRBV27
J: TRBJ2-2
DNA: TGTGCCAGCAGTCTGGAAGGGACAGCCACGCCGAAGCTGTTTTTT
CDR3: CASSLEGTATPKLFF

D: .
size: .
V: TRBV5-4
J: TRBJ2-3
DNA: TGTGCCAGCAGCTTCAACCGACAGACAGATACGCAGTATTTT
CDR3: CASSFNRQTDTQYF

D: .
size: many
V: TRBV3-1/TRBV3-2
J: TRBJ2-3
DNA: TGTGCCAGCAGCCCTTACACAGGTGGGAGCACAGATACGCAGTATTTT
CDR3: CASSPYTGGSTDTQYF

D: .
size: .
V: TRBV4-2
J: TRBJ1-2
DNA: TGTGCCAGCAGCCAATCGCTCGTTGGAGTCTATGGCTACACCTTC
CDR3: CASSQSLVGVYGYTF

D: .
size: few
V: TRBV5-1
J: TRBJ1-1
DNA: TGCGCCAGCAGCTTCACGGAGAGCCCGGGGTACACTGAAGCTTTCTTT
CDR3: CASSFTESPGYTEAFF

D: TRBD1
size: .
V: TRBV28
J: TRBJ2-5
DNA: TGTGCCAGCAGTACTCGAAGGGACAGTCAAGAGACCCAGTACTTC
CDR3: CASSTRRDSQETQYF

D: TRBD2
size: many
V: TRBV2
J: TRBJ2-7
DNA: TGTGCCAGCAGTACTCGACTAGCGGGATACGAGCAGTACTTC
CDR3: CASSTRLAGYEQYF

D: .
size: .
V: TRBV9
J: TRBJ2-5
DNA: TGTGCCAGCAGCGTAGGTACTAGGAGGTACCAAGAGACCCAGTACTTC
CDR3: CASSVGTRRYQETQYF

D: .
size: few
V: TRBV4-1
J: TRBJ2-1
DNA: TGCGCCAGCAGCCAAGGGAGGGACTACAATGAGCAGTTCTTC
CDR3: CASSQGRDYNEQFF

D: .
size: once
V: TRBV29-1
J: TRBJ2-1
DNA: TGCAGCGTTGACGGGACTCCGTCCAATGAGCAGTTCTTC
CDR3: CSVDGTPSNEQFF

D: TRBD1
size: .
V: TRBV9
J: TRBJ2-1
DNA: TGTGCCAGCAGCGTAGGGCAGGGGGCGTACAATGAGCAGTTCTTC
CDR3: CASSVGQGAYNEQFF

D: .
size: .
V: TRBV5-8
J: TRBJ1-1
DNA: TGTGCCAGCAGAGAGGCCGACAGCAGCATGAACACTGAAGCTTTCTTT
CDR3: CASREADSSMNTEAFF

D: .
size: .
V: TRBV25-1
J: TRBJ1-1
DNA: TGTGCCAGCAGTGTAGGGAGGATGAACACTGAAGCTTTCTTT
CDR3: CASSVGRMNTEAFF

D: .
size: .
V: TRBV2
J: TRBJ2-2
DNA: TGTGCCAGCAGAAGGGGTTCCGCGAACACCGGGGAGCTGTTTTTT
CDR3: CASRRGSANTGELFF

D: TRBD2
size: .
V: TRBV9
J: TRBJ2-5
DNA: TGTGCCAGCAGCCAGACCCGGACTAGCGGGGGTCGGGAGACCCAGTACTTC
CDR3: CASSQTRTSGGRETQYF

D: TRBD1
size: once
V: TRBV6-5
J: TRBJ1-2
DNA: TGTGCCAGCAGCCCCGACAGGGGGCGTATCTATGGCTACACCTTC
CDR3: CASSPDRGRIYGYTF